This T cell receptor beta chain was documented in a study of blood T cell repertoires in COVID-19. The method was immunoSEQ multiplex PCR; TCRdb's version includes in-frame clones alone and lacks a portion of them. The profile shows about 98,000 clones, around 90% of them singletons. The V gene end was trimmed by 6 bases and the J gene end by 4 bases; junction bases not matched to a gene: 11. CDR3 length equals 14 residues. Germline assignment: CDR1 SQVTM and CDR2 ANQGSEA. This TCR came from a man aged 70-80 years with acute or convalescent COVID-19. The sample was peripheral blood. This chain uses TRBV29-1 with TRBJ1-2, with 7 bases fitting TRBD1. CDR3 sequence (DNA): TGCAGCGTATTAACAGGGGTATGGACCTATGGCTACACCTTC. Protein product: CSVLTGVWTYGYTF. Using reference TRBV29-1 and TRBJ1-2 for the parts outside the CDR3, the full variable domain is SAVISQKPSRDICQRGTSLTIQCQVDSQVTMMFWYRQQPGQSLTLIATANQGSEATYESGFVIDKFPISRPNLTFSTLTVSNMSPEDSSIYLCSVLTGVWTYGYTFGSGTRLTVV.